Sequencing of this TCR beta chain was carried out in a study of PD-L1 blockade in urothelial cancer. Study as a whole: Atezolizumab 1,200 mg was given intravenously every 3 weeks, starting 2014. Blood analyses occurred 3 weeks (second dose) and 6 weeks post treatment start.

TCRdb keeps only in-frame clones here, not all; method: immunoSEQ multiplex PCR. Among approximately 100,000 clones listed, approximately 85% were seen once. Each patient presented with locally advanced or metastatic urothelial carcinoma. Germline-derived CDR1 and CDR2 are SGDLS and YYNGEE. The CDR3 contains 17 residues. With 4 bases clipped from V and 6 bases from J, the junction kept 16 bases outside the gene matches. This chain links TRBV9 with TRBJ2-1; 7 bases match TRBD1. Source: PBMCs, taken around atezolizumab (anti-PD-L1) treatment. This sequence originates from a man aged 45 to 65 with urothelial cancer. CDR3 in amino acids: CASSSQGTGAGSNEQFF. The CDR3 DNA sequence: TGTGCCAGCAGCTCCCAGGGCACAGGGGCAGGATCCAATGAGCAGTTCTTC.